The 32 T cell receptor beta chains below all came from one sample that was sequenced in a study of quantifying T cell responses using KT2 cells. Turning to the study itself: TCR alpha and beta constant-region primers primed reverse transcription of RNA.

The cDNA 3' end received a ligated oligonucleotide with a UMI. An equimolar mix of RC1.1 and RC1.2 primed the beta chain across TRBC1 and TRBC2. One entry per CDR3 protein, called by TCRdb with MiXCR from the UMI-ligation and nested PCR reads. Of 25,000 to 35,000 distinct CDR3 sequences in the sample, about 7.1% were seen once. Input material: PBMCs spiked with cells of the T cell clone KT2. These receptors all stem from a human donor.

In this sample, this clonotype turned up many times. This chain uses TRBV18 with TRBJ1-1; TRBD1 might be the D (5 bases). The CDR3 loop spans 14 amino acids. In germline, CDR1 is KGHSH, CDR2 LQKENI. V was shortened by 4 bases and J by 4 bases, with 13 bases between the two germline ends. For the CDR3, the DNA is TGTGCCAGCTCACAAGGACACCGGAGCACTGAAGCTTTCTTT. This encodes CASSQGHRSTEAFF. The whole variable domain, remainder taken from reference TRBV18 and TRBJ1-1, is NAGVMQNPRHLVRRRGQEARLRCSPMKGHSHVYWYRQLPEEGLKFMVYLQKENIIDESGMPKERFSAEFPKEGPSILRIQQVVRGDSAAYFCASSQGHRSTEAFFGQGTRLTVV.

The chain recombines TRBV30 with TRBJ2-1, with TRBD1 matching 9 bases. V lost 0 bases, J lost 6 bases, and 6 bases stayed unmatched. The CDR3 totals 15 residues. Germline values: CDR1 GTSNPN, CDR2 SVGIG (reference sequence). CDR3 nucleotides: TGTGCCTGGAGTGTTGGGGGACAGGGCGGCAATGAGCAGTTCTTC. The encoded protein is CAWSVGGQGGNEQFF.

This clonotype has a count of ten or more. The chain links TRBV7-8 to TRBJ2-3; D not certain. Trimming pared 5 bases from V and 0 bases from J, leaving 12 bases between. The CDR3 extends over 15 amino acids. The germline V gene encodes CDR1 SGHVS and CDR2 FQNEAQ. The CDR3 spells CASSPFGLSTDTQYF. In DNA form, the CDR3 reads TGTGCCAGCAGCCCCTTCGGGCTGAGCACAGATACGCAGTATTTT.

This clonotype was counted ten times or more. The rearrangement uses TRBV20-1 and TRBJ1-6; no reliable D call. Trimming left V 3 bases short and J 6 bases short, with 9 bases between. CDR3 length: 13 amino acids. CDR1 is DFQATT, CDR2 SNEGSKA, per germline (reference sequence). The CDR3 spells CSARTVGNSPLHF. In nucleotides, the CDR3 is TGCAGTGCTAGGACCGTGGGTAATTCACCCCTCCACTTT.

This clonotype has a count of ten or more. This chain links TRBV20-1 with TRBJ2-1; 7 positions agree with TRBD2. CDR3 length: 10 residues. Losses at the gene ends were 6 bases for V and 8 bases for J; bases not matched to a gene: 1. In germline, CDR1 is DFQATT, CDR2 SNEGSKA (reference sequence). This CDR3 is CSASGDEQFF. The DNA for the CDR3 is TGCAGTGCCAGCGGGGATGAGCAGTTCTTC.

The rearrangement links TRBV7-3 to TRBJ2-2; the match to TRBD2 covers 13 bases. The J segment lost 7 bases and the V segment lost 5 bases, leaving 16 bases of the junction unmatched. CDR3 size: 19 residues. Looked up from germline, CDR1 is SGHTA and CDR2 is FQGTGA. The CDR3 protein is CASSPRTPGLAGVGGELFF. CDR3 sequence (DNA): TGTGCCAGCAGCCCACGAACCCCCGGACTAGCGGGAGTGGGCGGGGAGCTGTTTTTT. Supplemented by reference TRBV7-3 and TRBJ2-2, the full variable domain reads GAGVSQTPSNKVTEKGKYVELRCDPISGHTALYWYRQSLGQGPEFLIYFQGTGAADDSGLPNDRFFAVRPEGSVSTLKIQRTERGDSAVYLCASSPRTPGLAGVGGELFFGEGSRLTVL.

In this sample, this clonotype turned up many times. J is TRBJ1-2 and V is TRBV20-1; 8 bases agree with TRBD1. CDR1 and CDR2 from the germline V gene are DFQATT and SNEGSKA (reference sequence). This CDR3 has 14 residues. Germline trimming cut 3 bases from V and 7 bases from J; bases unmatched to any gene: 10. CDR3 DNA: TGCAGTGCTAGGGTCACCCAGGGGGCGCGTGGCTACACCTTC. Its translation is CSARVTQGARGYTF.

Relative to its sample, this clonotype is medium-sized. The J gene is TRBJ2-3, the V gene TRBV5-1, with 7 positions matching TRBD1. There are 14 residues in the CDR3. V was pared by 3 bases and J by 2 bases, with 3 bases of the junction left unmatched. From germline, CDR1 is SGHRS and CDR2 YFSETQ. The CDR3 DNA sequence: TGCGCCAGCAGCTCGGGACAGACCACAGATACGCAGTATTTT. It specifies CASSSGQTTDTQYF.

The table lists this clonotype with many counts. This chain uses TRBV15 with TRBJ1-4; TRBD1 is a possible D gene (6 bases). Germline V lookup: CDR1 LNHNV, CDR2 YYDKDF (reference sequence). This CDR3 comprises 18 residues. Trimming left V 2 bases short and J 7 bases short, with 23 bases between. DNA for the CDR3: TGTGCCACCAGCAGATACGGGGGCAGGGAGTTAGGTGCTGAAAAACTGTTTTTT. This gives the protein CATSRYGGRELGAEKLFF.

This clonotype was recorded at least ten times. This chain connects TRBV6-2 or TRBV6-3 to TRBJ2-1; D not certain. CDR3 length: 13 amino acids. Trimming stripped 4 bases from V and 3 bases from J, with 7 bases between. Per germline, CDR1 MNHEY and CDR2 SVGEGT. This CDR3 reads CASSLQLYNEQFF. The CDR3 coding sequence is TGTGCCAGCAGTTTACAGCTCTACAATGAGCAGTTCTTC.

The V gene is TRBV7-2, the J gene TRBJ2-3; TRBD2 agrees at 9 bases. The germline V gene encodes CDR1 SGHTA and CDR2 FQGNSA. This CDR3 spans 14 amino acids. After removal of 5 bases from V and 3 bases from J, the junction contained 3 bases not matched to a gene. CDR3 nucleotides: TGTGCCAGCAGCCTGACTAGCGGAACAGATACGCAGTATTTT. Translating gives CASSLTSGTDTQYF.

This rearrangement joins TRBV28 to TRBJ2-6; D gene unclear. Germline V CDR1 and CDR2: MDHEN, SYDVKM. Trimming shortened V by 3 bases and J by 1 base, and 7 bases separated the two germline ends. CDR3 length: 15 amino acids. As DNA, the CDR3 is TGTGCCAGCAGTTTGGTCGGATCTGGGGCCAACGTCCTGACTTTC. Its translation: CASSLVGSGANVLTF. Drawing the rest from reference TRBV28 and TRBJ2-6, the complete variable domain is DVKVTQSSRYLVKRTGEKVFLECVQDMDHENMFWYRQDPGLGLRLIYFSYDVKMKEKGDIPEGYSVSREKKERFSLILESASTNQTSMYLCASSLVGSGANVLTFGAGSRLTVL.

By its share, this clonotype is medium-sized. The chain carries TRBV2 and TRBJ1-5, with a possible D match to TRBD1 (5 bases). The germline V and J ends were trimmed by 7 bases and 9 bases, with 16 bases remaining between them. Germline values: CDR1 SNHLY, CDR2 FYNNEI. The CDR3 sequence is 13 residues long. The CDR3 coding sequence is TGTGCCAGCAAGCAGACAGCGAAGGGGCCCCAGCATTTT. This sequence encodes CASKQTAKGPQHF.

This clonotype appeared many times. This sequence joins TRBV2 and TRBJ2-2; 13 bases agree with TRBD2. This CDR3 is 15 amino acids long. CDR1 is SNHLY and CDR2 is FYNNEI in the germline V gene. V shed 6 bases, J shed 7 bases, and the junction held 5 bases outside the gene matches. The CDR3 reads CASRGTSGRDGELFF. DNA of the CDR3: TGTGCCAGCAGGGGCACTAGCGGGAGGGACGGGGAGCTGTTTTTT.

This clonotype was observed at least ten times. The gene calls are TRBV27 and TRBJ1-4; D is perhaps TRBD1 (5 bases). The V and J ends lost 0 bases and 9 bases respectively, with 11 bases between them. The CDR3 totals 14 residues. Germline V gene sequence: CDR1 MNHEY, CDR2 SMNVEV (reference sequence). The chain's CDR3 is CASSLSWDGKKLFF. The CDR3 DNA follows: TGTGCCAGCAGTTTATCGTGGGACGGAAAAAAACTGTTTTTT.

The sample holds a few counts of this clonotype. The V call is TRBV5-1, the J call TRBJ2-3; possible D gene TRBD2, 6 bases. Germline V gene sequence: CDR1 SGHRS, CDR2 YFSETQ. Trimming pared 4 bases from V and 2 bases from J, leaving 20 bases between. This CDR3 is built from 17 residues. The CDR3 here is CASSPFSFSGNTDTQYF. The CDR3 DNA sequence: TGCGCCAGCAGCCCCTTTTCCTTTAGCGGAAACACAGATACGCAGTATTTT.

Ten or more counts support this clonotype. The gene calls are TRBV7-8 and TRBJ2-7; D is uncertain. The V end was cut by 1 base, the J end by 5 bases, with 6 bases between. The CDR3 is 12 residues long. Looked up from germline, CDR1 is SGHVS and CDR2 is FQNEAQ. CDR3 sequence (DNA): TGTGCCAGCAGCTTAGTGACCGACGAGCAGTACTTC. Its protein product is CASSLVTDEQYF. The full variable domain, completed using reference TRBV7-8 and TRBJ2-7, is GAGVSQSPRYKVAKRGQDVALRCDPISGHVSLFWYQQALGQGPEFLTYFQNEAQLDKSGLPSDRFFAERPEGSVSTLKIQRTQQEDSAVYLCASSLVTDEQYFGPGTRLTVT.

This clonotype has a handful of counts. The DNA of the CDR3 is TGTGCCAGCAGCCAAGTGTTCACCGGGACAGGGTCTGGGGCCAACGTCCTGACTTTC. It codes for CASSQVFTGTGSGANVLTF. The rearrangement joins TRBV3-1 to TRBJ2-6, with TRBD1 matching 9 bases. Germline V CDR1 and CDR2: LGHDT, YNNKEL (reference sequence). V lost 1 base to trimming and J lost 1 base; unmatched junction nucleotides: 8. This CDR3 has 19 residues.

This clonotype was found a few times. V gene TRBV7-2 combines with J gene TRBJ2-3; D is ambiguous. This CDR3 is 12 amino acids long. In germline, CDR1 is SGHTA, CDR2 FQGNSA. V shed 5 bases and J shed 5 bases, with 8 bases lying between them. The CDR3 nucleotides are TGTGCCAGCAGCACTTACGTAGATACGCAGTATTTT. Protein sequence: CASSTYVDTQYF.

This rearrangement joins TRBV4-3 to TRBJ2-2; 12 bases are a match to TRBD2. Germline CDR1 reads LGHNA; CDR2 reads YSLEER. The CDR3 has 16 residues. The V segment lost 3 bases and the J segment 5 bases; nucleotides outside the gene matches: 4. This CDR3 is CASSHGLAGRTGELFF. The CDR3 DNA reads TGCGCCAGCAGCCATGGACTAGCGGGACGTACCGGGGAGCTGTTTTTT.

In its sample, this clonotype was seen many times. The chain links TRBV10-3 to TRBJ2-7; D gene unclear. CDR1 and CDR2 from the germline V gene are ENHRY and SYGVKD. This CDR3 spans 13 amino acids. V lost 10 bases and J 2 bases, leaving 15 bases between the germline ends. CDR3 amino acids: CASWTMGTYEQYF. CDR3 nucleotide sequence: TGTGCCAGCTGGACGATGGGGACCTACGAGCAGTACTTC.

This clonotype has a count of ten or more. The chain carries TRBV5-1 and TRBJ2-1; D remains unclear. V was trimmed by 3 bases and J by 5 bases, leaving 15 bases between them. The length of the CDR3 is 15 residues. Germline V gives CDR1 SGHRS, CDR2 YFSETQ. The CDR3: CASSSSPQWDNEQFF. The CDR3 nucleotides read TGCGCCAGCAGCTCCTCACCCCAATGGGACAATGAGCAGTTCTTC.

At least ten counts were recorded for this clonotype. The chain couples TRBV6-6 to TRBJ1-5, with 7 bases identical to TRBD1. The germline gives CDR1 MNHNY, CDR2 SVGAGI (reference sequence). The CDR3 loop spans 14 amino acids. V was pared by 7 bases and J by 5 bases, with 8 bases of the junction left unmatched. Written as DNA, the CDR3 is TGTGCCAGCAACCAAGGGGGCGCGGATCAGCCCCAGCATTTT. Protein: CASNQGGADQPQHF.

The rearrangement links TRBV6-5 to TRBJ1-3; D is ambiguous. V shed 0 bases and J shed 2 bases, with 11 bases lying between them. Germline assignment: CDR1 MNHEY and CDR2 SVGAGI. CDR3 length equals 16 residues. CDR3 nucleotides: TGTGCCAGCAGTTACTCTTGGAAGGGAGCTGGAAACACCATATATTTT. Amino acid sequence: CASSYSWKGAGNTIYF.

The V gene is TRBV20-1, the J gene TRBJ2-1, with 9 bases lining up with TRBD2. The V and J ends lost 3 bases and 4 bases, in that order; junction bases with no gene match: 10. The CDR3 totals 16 residues. Germline loops: CDR1 DFQATT, CDR2 SNEGSKA (reference sequence). CDR3 protein: CSASPSGTWSYNEQFF. The CDR3 DNA follows: TGCAGTGCTAGTCCTAGCGGGACTTGGTCATACAATGAGCAGTTCTTC.

This clonotype was picked up a small number of times. This chain links TRBV5-1 with TRBJ2-7; D possibly corresponds to TRBD2 (6 bases). Germline assignment: CDR1 SGHRS and CDR2 YFSETQ. Trimming cost V 4 bases and J 5 bases, with 10 bases left between them. CDR3 length: 12 amino acids. The CDR3 loop is CASSPPSDEQYF. The CDR3 region has the DNA TGCGCCAGCAGCCCCCCTAGCGACGAGCAGTACTTC.

This clonotype was recorded many times. The chain couples TRBV29-1 to TRBJ2-1; D is possibly TRBD2 (5 bases). The CDR3 totals 14 residues. The germline CDR1 and CDR2 sequences are SQVTM and ANQGSEA. V was clipped by 3 bases and J by 3 bases, with 12 bases between them. This chain's CDR3 is CSVDSGNNYNEQFF. For the CDR3, the DNA is TGCAGCGTTGACTCGGGAAACAACTACAATGAGCAGTTCTTC.

V and J are TRBV25-1 and TRBJ1-2; 7 positions match TRBD1. The CDR3 extends over 14 amino acids. Losses at the gene ends were 2 bases for V and 4 bases for J; bases not matched to a gene: 4. Germline CDR1 and CDR2: MGHDK and SYGVNS. This CDR3 is CASSEGDSGYGYTF. CDR3 DNA: TGTGCCAGCAGTGAAGGGGACAGCGGCTATGGCTACACCTTC.

This clonotype was seen many times. This chain uses TRBV20-1 with TRBJ1-5; D might be TRBD1 (6 bases). The length of the CDR3 is 14 residues. The V end lost 4 bases, the J end lost 1 base, and 11 bases lay between the germline ends. The germline V gene has CDR1 DFQATT and CDR2 SNEGSKA (reference sequence). Here the CDR3 DNA reads TGCAGTGCTAAACCGGACAGCAGCAATCAGCCCCAGCATTTT. Residues: CSAKPDSSNQPQHF.

The V gene is TRBV4-1, the J gene TRBJ2-7; a weak D match, TRBD2 (5 bases). CDR3 size: 14 residues. V was pared by 2 bases and J by 4 bases, with 12 bases between. Germline values: CDR1 MGHRA, CDR2 YSYEKL. This CDR3 reads CASSQQGLRYEQYF. The CDR3, as DNA: TGCGCCAGCAGCCAACAAGGACTCCGATACGAGCAGTACTTC.

This clonotype was seen repeatedly, ten times or more. The CDR3 sequence: CASTERDGGFYEQYF. The CDR3 bases are TGCGCCAGCACCGAAAGGGATGGGGGCTTCTACGAGCAGTACTTC. This chain uses TRBV4-1 with TRBJ2-7; D possibly corresponds to TRBD1 (6 bases). There are 15 residues in the CDR3. Trimming removed 7 bases at V and 3 bases at J, with 19 bases between. The germline V gene has CDR1 MGHRA and CDR2 YSYEKL.

This clonotype has more than one count but fewer than ten. The chain joins TRBV2 to TRBJ1-6; a possible D gene is TRBD1 (6 bases). The V gene's germline CDR1 is SNHLY and CDR2 FYNNEI. The CDR3 runs to 13 residues. V shed 5 bases and J shed 8 bases, with 10 bases lying between them. Written as DNA, the CDR3 is TGTGCCAGCAGTTCTGGACAGCATTCACCCCTCCACTTT. Translated: CASSSGQHSPLHF.